This TCR beta chain was documented in a study of T cells in Graves' hyperthyroidism and ophthalmopathy. The CDR3 extends over 13 amino acids. Germline V lookup: CDR1 DFQATT, CDR2 SNEGSKA (reference sequence). V shed 6 bases and J shed 0 bases, with 9 bases lying between them. TCR beta CDR3 regions were amplified from RNA transcripts. HTBI primers drove first-round RT-PCR of the TCR CDR3. Via MiXCR, TCRdb re-called the multiplex PCR reads, giving one row per CDR3 protein. The sample gives about 290,000 distinct CDR3 sequences, over 15% of which show up once; approximately 57% is in the top ten. Uncontrolled infection, other autoimmune disease, pregnancy or lactation led to exclusion. Each diagnosis was grounded in clinical symptoms, serum thyroxine and TRAb, thyroid ultrasound, and orbital computed tomography.

Sequencing input: blood. The rearrangement joins TRBV20-1 to TRBJ1-3; D might be TRBD1 (5 bases). The origin of this receptor is a woman in her sixties or seventies with Graves' ophthalmopathy. CDR3 DNA sequence: TGCAGTGCGAGGGACGACTCTGGAAACACCATATATTTT. Residues: CSARDDSGNTIYF.